This TCR beta chain was captured by sequencing in a study of T-cell reconstitution after alpha-beta-depleted transplantation in children. A library of TCRbeta sequences, prepared with unique molecular identifiers, was generated. TCRdb reprocessed the PCR reads via MiXCR and lists one record per CDR3 protein. This sample has about 110,000 distinct CDR3 sequences, with approximately 6.4% found just once. Study results and limitations: One year post-transplant, T-cell counts and diversity were largely derived from T cells produced anew. Several hundred expanded graft clones reportedly were the source of alpha-beta T cells about two months after transplant. In some patients, recipient T cells and intrathymic progenitors surviving conditioning explained high day-60 diversity.

This clonotype was seen repeatedly, ten times or more. Its matching antigen is unknown. The TCR sequence derives from a male patient between 2 and 10 years old who had a stem cell transplant for acute lymphoblastic leukemia, so the T cells may come from the graft donor. Sequencing was performed on PBMCs, mostly from graft donor cells, taken 360 days after TCRalphabeta/CD19-depleted stem cell transplant.

CDR3 nucleotides: TGTGCCAGCAGTTACTCTCCCGGACAGACCTACGAGCAGTACTTC. It codes for CASSYSPGQTYEQYF. The rearrangement joins TRBV6-2 or TRBV6-3 to TRBJ2-7, with TRBD1 as a possible D gene (6 bases). The length of the CDR3 is 15 residues. Deletions cut 0 bases from V and 2 bases from J, with 11 bases between. Per germline, CDR1 MNHEY and CDR2 SVGEGT.